This T cell receptor (beta chain) was documented in a study of metastatic and nonmetastatic thyroid tumors. Across the study: For malignant and benign thyroid patients, tumor or nodule tissue and blood were the sources whose repertoires were compared. Study results and caveats: The study reportedly found significantly higher TCR beta diversity in malignant thyroid tumors than benign nodules, in blood and tumor.

V was pared by 2 bases and J by 8 bases, with 11 bases of the junction left unmatched. Germline lookup yields CDR1 SEHNR and CDR2 FQNEAQ (reference sequence). The CDR3 has 18 amino acids. This clone is categorized as medium-sized. Its cognate antigen is unknown. TCRdb reanalyzed the PCR reads with MiXCR. Among 20,000 to 30,000 clones listed, 13% were seen once. Each patient came to thyroid surgery without any prior treatment (of any kind). The sample comprised blood. V usage is TRBV7-9 and J usage is TRBJ2-1, with 14 bases fitting TRBD2. The source is a female donor with papillary thyroid cancer or a benign thyroid nodule (not recorded which). Some clones in this sample may be carry-over from other donors' samples. The CDR3 sequence: CASSLSMGLAGVGDEQFF. The DNA of the CDR3 is TGTGCCAGCAGCTTATCCATGGGACTAGCGGGAGTAGGAGATGAGCAGTTCTTC.